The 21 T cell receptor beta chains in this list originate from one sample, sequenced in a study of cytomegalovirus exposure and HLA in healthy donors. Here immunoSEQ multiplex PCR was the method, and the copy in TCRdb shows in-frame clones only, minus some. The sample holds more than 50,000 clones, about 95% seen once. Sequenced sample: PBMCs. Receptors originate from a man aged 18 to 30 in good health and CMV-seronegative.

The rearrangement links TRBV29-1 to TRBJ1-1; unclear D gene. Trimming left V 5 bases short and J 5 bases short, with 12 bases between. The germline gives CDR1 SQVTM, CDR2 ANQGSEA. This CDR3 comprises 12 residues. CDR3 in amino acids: CSVCGRGTEAFF. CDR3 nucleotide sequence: TGCAGCGTTTGCGGCAGAGGGACTGAAGCTTTCTTT.

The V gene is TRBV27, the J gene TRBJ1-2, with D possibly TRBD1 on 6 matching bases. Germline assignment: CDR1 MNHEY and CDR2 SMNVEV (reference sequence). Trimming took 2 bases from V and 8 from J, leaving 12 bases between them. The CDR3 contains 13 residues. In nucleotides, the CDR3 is TGTGCCAGCAGTTTACGGGACAATTACGGCTACACCTTC. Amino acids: CASSLRDNYGYTF.

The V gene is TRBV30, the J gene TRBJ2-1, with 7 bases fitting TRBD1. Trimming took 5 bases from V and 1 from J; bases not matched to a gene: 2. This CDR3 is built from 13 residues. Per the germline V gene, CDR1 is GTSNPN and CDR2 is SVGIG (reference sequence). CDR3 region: CAWGTESYNEQFF. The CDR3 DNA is TGTGCCTGGGGGACAGAATCCTACAATGAGCAGTTCTTC.

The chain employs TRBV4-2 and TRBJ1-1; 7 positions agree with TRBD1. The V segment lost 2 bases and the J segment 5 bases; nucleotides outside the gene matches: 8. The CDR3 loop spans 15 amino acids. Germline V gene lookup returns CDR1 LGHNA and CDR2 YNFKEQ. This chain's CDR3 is CASSQSGQEDTEAFF. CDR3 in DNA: TGTGCCAGCAGCCAATCTGGACAGGAAGATACTGAAGCTTTCTTT.

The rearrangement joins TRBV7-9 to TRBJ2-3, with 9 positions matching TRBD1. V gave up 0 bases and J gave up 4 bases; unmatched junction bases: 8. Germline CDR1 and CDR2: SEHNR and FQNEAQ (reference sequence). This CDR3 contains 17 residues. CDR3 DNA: TGTGCCAGCAGCTTAGCCGGACAGGGGTGGTTGGCAGATACGCAGTATTTT. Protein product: CASSLAGQGWLADTQYF.

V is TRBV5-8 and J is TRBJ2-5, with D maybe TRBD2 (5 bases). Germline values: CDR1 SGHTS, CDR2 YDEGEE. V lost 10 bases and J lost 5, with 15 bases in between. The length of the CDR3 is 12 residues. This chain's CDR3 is CAAKRVWETQYF. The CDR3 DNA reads TGTGCCGCCAAGAGGGTTTGGGAGACCCAGTACTTC.

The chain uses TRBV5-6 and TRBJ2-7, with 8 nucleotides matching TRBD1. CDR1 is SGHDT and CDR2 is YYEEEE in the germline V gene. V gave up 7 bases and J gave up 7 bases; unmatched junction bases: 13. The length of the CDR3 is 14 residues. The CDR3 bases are TGTGCCAGCCACCCAGGACAGGGAGATACGGAGCAGTACTTC. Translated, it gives CASHPGQGDTEQYF.

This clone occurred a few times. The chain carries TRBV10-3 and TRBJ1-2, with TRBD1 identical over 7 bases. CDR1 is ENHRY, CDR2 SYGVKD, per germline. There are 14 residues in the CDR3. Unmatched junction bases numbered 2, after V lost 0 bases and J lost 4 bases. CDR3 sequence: CAISESDRSYGYTF. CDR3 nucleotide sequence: TGTGCCATCAGTGAGTCGGACAGGTCCTATGGCTACACCTTC.

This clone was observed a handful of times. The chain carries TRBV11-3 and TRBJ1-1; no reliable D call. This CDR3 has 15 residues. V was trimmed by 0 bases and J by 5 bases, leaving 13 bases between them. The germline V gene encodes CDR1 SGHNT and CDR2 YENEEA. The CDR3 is CASSLESSGGTEAFF. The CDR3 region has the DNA TGTGCCAGCAGCTTAGAGTCGAGCGGAGGGACTGAAGCTTTCTTT.

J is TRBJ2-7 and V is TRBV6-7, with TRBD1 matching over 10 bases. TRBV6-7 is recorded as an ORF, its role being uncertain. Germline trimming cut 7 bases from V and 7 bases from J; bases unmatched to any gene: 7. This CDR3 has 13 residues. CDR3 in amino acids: CASKGQGCGEQYF. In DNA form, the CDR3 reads TGTGCCAGCAAGGGACAGGGGTGTGGAGAGCAGTACTTC.

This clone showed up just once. CDR3 sequence reads: CASSEGPGANVLTF. In DNA, the CDR3 is TGTGCCAGCAGTGAAGGGCCTGGGGCCAACGTCCTGACTTTC. The chain links TRBV6-1 to TRBJ2-6; no clear D gene. Per germline, CDR1 MNHNS and CDR2 SASEGT. The V end was cut by 1 base, the J end by 2 bases, with 3 bases between. The CDR3 sequence is 14 residues long.

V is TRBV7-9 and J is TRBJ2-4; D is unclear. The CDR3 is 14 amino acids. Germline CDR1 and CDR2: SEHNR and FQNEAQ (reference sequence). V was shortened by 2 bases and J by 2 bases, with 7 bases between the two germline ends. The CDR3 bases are TGTGCCAGCAGCTTATCGGAGACCAAAAACATTCAGTACTTC. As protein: CASSLSETKNIQYF.

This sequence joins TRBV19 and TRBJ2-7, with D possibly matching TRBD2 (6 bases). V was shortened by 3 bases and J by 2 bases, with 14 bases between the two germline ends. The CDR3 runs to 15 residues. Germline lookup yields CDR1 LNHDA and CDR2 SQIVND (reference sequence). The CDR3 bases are TGTGCCAGTAGTATTGGGGGGACCAAAACCTACGAGCAGTACTTC. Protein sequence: CASSIGGTKTYEQYF.

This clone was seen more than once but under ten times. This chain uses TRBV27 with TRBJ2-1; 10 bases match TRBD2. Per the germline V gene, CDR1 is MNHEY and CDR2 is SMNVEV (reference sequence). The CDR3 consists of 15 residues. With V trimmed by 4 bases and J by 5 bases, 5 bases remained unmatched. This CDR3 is CASSSGLAVNNEQFF. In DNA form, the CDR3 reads TGTGCCAGCAGTTCCGGACTAGCGGTTAACAATGAGCAGTTCTTC.

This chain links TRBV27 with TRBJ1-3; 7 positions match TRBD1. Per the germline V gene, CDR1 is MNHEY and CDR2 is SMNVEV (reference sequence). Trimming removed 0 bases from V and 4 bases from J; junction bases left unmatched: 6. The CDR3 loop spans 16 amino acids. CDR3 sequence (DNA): TGTGCCAGCAGTTTATCGGGACAGCCGACGGGAAACACCATATATTTT. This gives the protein CASSLSGQPTGNTIYF.

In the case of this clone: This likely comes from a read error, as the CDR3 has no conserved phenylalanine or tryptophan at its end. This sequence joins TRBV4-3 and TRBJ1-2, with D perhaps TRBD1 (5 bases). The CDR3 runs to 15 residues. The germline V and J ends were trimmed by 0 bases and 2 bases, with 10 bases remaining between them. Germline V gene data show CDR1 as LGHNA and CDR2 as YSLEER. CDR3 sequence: CASSQDRVWNYGYTI. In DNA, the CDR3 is TGCGCCAGCAGCCAAGACAGGGTATGGAACTATGGCTACACCATC.

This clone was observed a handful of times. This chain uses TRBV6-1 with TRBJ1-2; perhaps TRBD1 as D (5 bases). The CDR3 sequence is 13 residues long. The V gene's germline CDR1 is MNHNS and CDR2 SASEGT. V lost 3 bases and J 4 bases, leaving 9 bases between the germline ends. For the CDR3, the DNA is TGTGCCAGCAGTGATCGGACAACCTATGGCTACACCTTC. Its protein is CASSDRTTYGYTF.

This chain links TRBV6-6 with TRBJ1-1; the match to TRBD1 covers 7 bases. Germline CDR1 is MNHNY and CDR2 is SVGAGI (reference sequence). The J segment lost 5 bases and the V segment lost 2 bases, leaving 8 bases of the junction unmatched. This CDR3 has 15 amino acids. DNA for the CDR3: TGTGCCAGCAGTTACGGTGAGGGGGCGCGGACTGAAGCTTTCTTT. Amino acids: CASSYGEGARTEAFF.

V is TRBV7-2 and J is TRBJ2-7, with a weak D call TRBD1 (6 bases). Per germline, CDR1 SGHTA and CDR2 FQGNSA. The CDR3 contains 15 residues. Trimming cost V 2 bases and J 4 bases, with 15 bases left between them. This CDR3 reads CASSLSGTIKYEQYF. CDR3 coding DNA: TGTGCCAGCAGCTTATCCGGGACAATAAAATACGAGCAGTACTTC.

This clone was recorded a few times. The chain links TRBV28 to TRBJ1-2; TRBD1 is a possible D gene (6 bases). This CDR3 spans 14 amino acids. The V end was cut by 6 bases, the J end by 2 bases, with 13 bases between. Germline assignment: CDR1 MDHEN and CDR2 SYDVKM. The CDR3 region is CASSRGWINYGYTF. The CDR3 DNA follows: TGTGCCAGCAGCAGGGGTTGGATAAACTATGGCTACACCTTC.

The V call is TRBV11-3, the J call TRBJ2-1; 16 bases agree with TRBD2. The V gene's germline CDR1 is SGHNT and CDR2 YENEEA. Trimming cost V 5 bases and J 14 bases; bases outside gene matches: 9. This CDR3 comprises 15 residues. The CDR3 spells CASSEKGLAGGPKFF. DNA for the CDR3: TGTGCCAGCAGCGAAAAGGGACTAGCGGGAGGGCCCAAGTTCTTC.